A single sample is the source of the 9 T cell receptor beta chains below, sequenced in a study of blood T cell repertoires in COVID-19. Sequencing was performed with immunoSEQ multiplex PCR; in TCRdb, only in-frame clones are kept and a portion is missing. Counted here are about 170,000 clones, around four fifths occurring once; the ten biggest clones make up more than 7%. The specimen sequenced was peripheral blood. The origin of the receptors is a woman older than 75 with active or convalescent COVID-19.

The chain joins TRBV10-1 to TRBJ2-1; D gene unclear. This CDR3 has 15 amino acids. Trimming stripped 2 bases from V and 5 bases from J, with 13 bases between. The germline V gene has CDR1 WNHNN and CDR2 SYGVQD (reference sequence). The CDR3 DNA reads TGCGCCAGCAGTGAGCCTCGTGGCCCCAACAATGAGCAGTTCTTC. Amino acids: CASSEPRGPNNEQFF.

This sequence joins TRBV5-1 and TRBJ2-3; 7 nucleotides align to TRBD1. V lost 2 bases to trimming and J lost 0 bases; unmatched junction nucleotides: 3. Germline CDR1 SGHRS, CDR2 YFSETQ. The CDR3 runs to 15 residues. Here the CDR3 DNA reads TGCGCCAGCAGCTTCCTACAGGGGAGCACAGATACGCAGTATTTT. Translated: CASSFLQGSTDTQYF.

This clone was detected only once. The J gene is TRBJ1-2, the V gene TRBV7-2; the D is unclear. V lost 4 bases and J lost 6, with 12 bases in between. This CDR3 has 13 amino acids. CDR1 is SGHTA and CDR2 is FQGNSA in the germline V gene. The CDR3 coding sequence is TGTGCCAGCAGCTCGAGGGAAAACAATGGCTACACCTTC. Translating it yields CASSSRENNGYTF.

The chain is built from TRBV12-5 and TRBJ1-5; D is undetermined. Germline V gives CDR1 LGHNT, CDR2 FRNRAP. Deletions cut 1 base from V and 0 bases from J, with 7 bases between. The CDR3 totals 15 residues. The CDR3 DNA reads TGTGCTAGTGGTTTGGCACAGACTAGCAATCAGCCCCAGCATTTT. Amino acid sequence: CASGLAQTSNQPQHF.

This chain uses TRBV28 with TRBJ1-1, with a tentative D call TRBD1 (6 bases). The CDR3 totals 11 residues. V was trimmed by 11 bases and J by 2 bases, leaving 9 bases between them. Germline CDR1 and CDR2: MDHEN and SYDVKM. The CDR3 here is CAVQGNTEAFF. CDR3 coding DNA: TGTGCCGTACAGGGTAACACTGAAGCTTTCTTT.

The chain employs TRBV6-4 and TRBJ1-1, with D maybe TRBD1 (5 bases). The V gene lost 6 bases and the J gene lost 6 bases, with 14 bases spanning the gap. CDR3 size: 13 residues. Germline loops: CDR1 MRHNA, CDR2 SNTAGT. The CDR3 bases are TGTGCCAGCAGGGCTAGGGGTAGCTCTGAAGCTTTCTTT. This translates into CASRARGSSEAFF.

The chain carries TRBV19 and TRBJ1-2, with a possible D match to TRBD1 (6 bases). Trimming removed 4 bases at V and 7 bases at J, with 16 bases between. This CDR3 spans 14 amino acids. Germline CDR1 LNHDA, CDR2 SQIVND (reference sequence). The CDR3, as DNA: TGTGCCAGTAGTACACAGGGAGCTCCCTTTGGCTACACCTTC. Translating it yields CASSTQGAPFGYTF.

This rearrangement joins TRBV18 to TRBJ2-4; 12 bases map to TRBD1. Germline CDR1 and CDR2: KGHSH and LQKENI. This CDR3 is built from 20 residues. V lost 3 bases to trimming and J lost 1 base; unmatched junction nucleotides: 13. This CDR3 reads CASSPANLGQGAGAKNIQYF. CDR3 bases: TGTGCCAGCTCACCGGCAAACTTGGGACAGGGGGCGGGTGCCAAAAACATTCAGTACTTC.

The chain joins TRBV20-1 to TRBJ2-1; tentative D call: TRBD2 (5 bases). CDR1 and CDR2 (germline): DFQATT, SNEGSKA (reference sequence). V was clipped by 8 bases and J by 7 bases, with 12 bases between them. The CDR3 has 11 residues. DNA of the CDR3: TGCAGTCGGAAAGAGGGAAATGAGCAGTTCTTC. As protein: CSRKEGNEQFF.